The next 32 T cell receptor beta chains were all read from a single sample in a study of blood T cell repertoires in COVID-19. Profiling relied on immunoSEQ multiplex PCR, and the TCRdb table lists in-frame clones only, not all of them. Among about 200,000 clones listed, 87% were seen once. The specimen sequenced was PBMCs or T cells enriched from blood (not recorded which). The receptors were gathered from a woman aged 25 to 45 who had recovered from COVID-19.

The chain has TRBV7-2 and TRBJ1-1; unclear D gene. Trimming pared 5 bases from V and 6 bases from J, leaving 16 bases between. This CDR3 has 14 amino acids. Germline V gives CDR1 SGHTA, CDR2 FQGNSA. The CDR3 bases are TGTGCCAGCAGCCCCCGGGAGGGAGAGTCTGAAGCTTTCTTT. It specifies CASSPREGESEAFF.

This chain connects TRBV7-9 to TRBJ2-5; 9 bases map to TRBD1. The CDR3 consists of 14 residues. The trim removed 3 bases at V and 6 bases at J, leaving 5 bases unmatched. In germline, CDR1 is SEHNR, CDR2 FQNEAQ (reference sequence). In DNA, the CDR3 is TGTGCCAGCAGCTTTGAGACAGGGGGAAAGACCCAGTACTTC. Translation: CASSFETGGKTQYF.

The chain joins TRBV19 to TRBJ1-2; maybe TRBD1 (5 bases). The germline CDR1 and CDR2 sequences are LNHDA and SQIVND (reference sequence). The CDR3 runs 16 residues. The ends were cut back, 4 bases at V and 4 bases at J, with 19 bases in the middle. CDR3 bases: TGTGCCAGTAGTACGCCCACAGGACCCGAATTCTATGGCTACACCTTC. Translating gives CASSTPTGPEFYGYTF.

The V and J genes are TRBV5-4 and TRBJ1-4, with D possibly TRBD1 on 6 matching bases. Between the trimmed V and J ends, which lost 3 bases and 5 bases, there was a span of 17 bases. From germline, CDR1 is SGHNT and CDR2 YYREEE (reference sequence). The CDR3 length is 16 residues. The CDR3 DNA sequence: TGTGCCAGCAGCTCCGCACAGGGCGGTAGGAATGAAAAACTGTTTTTT. This gives the protein CASSSAQGGRNEKLFF. The whole variable domain, filled in from reference TRBV5-4 and TRBJ1-4, reads ETGVTQSPTHLIKTRGQQVTLRCSSQSGHNTVSWYQQALGQGPQFIFQYYREEENGRGNFPPRFSGLQFPNYSSELNVNALELDDSALYLCASSSAQGGRNEKLFFGSGTQLSVL.

The chain joins TRBV29-1 to TRBJ2-2, with TRBD2 as a possible D gene (5 bases). V was trimmed by 4 bases and J by 0 bases, leaving 6 bases between them. The length of the CDR3 is 13 residues. Germline CDR1 SQVTM, CDR2 ANQGSEA. The CDR3 region is CSVALANTGELFF. CDR3 DNA: TGCAGCGTTGCACTAGCGAACACCGGGGAGCTGTTTTTT.

This chain uses TRBV5-1 with TRBJ1-1; perhaps TRBD1 as D (6 bases). Per germline, CDR1 SGHRS and CDR2 YFSETQ. Deletions cut 4 bases from V and 5 bases from J, with 15 bases between. This CDR3 spans 14 amino acids. The CDR3 loop reads CASSTQGWGTEAFF. The DNA of the CDR3 is TGCGCCAGCAGCACCCAGGGGTGGGGAACTGAAGCTTTCTTT.

This chain joins TRBV14 and TRBJ1-2; D ambiguous. The CDR3 totals 12 residues. V gave up 1 base and J gave up 7 bases, with 7 bases separating them. Germline values: CDR1 SGHDN, CDR2 FVKESK. The CDR3 region has the DNA TGTGCCAGCAGCCAAGCTTGGGCTGGCTACACCTTC. Protein: CASSQAWAGYTF.

The chain is built from TRBV7-9 and TRBJ1-3; TRBD1 might be the D (5 bases). V was cut by 5 bases and J by 0 bases, with 14 bases left in between. The CDR3 is made up of 16 amino acids. Germline assignment: CDR1 SEHNR and CDR2 FQNEAQ (reference sequence). For the CDR3, the DNA is TGTGCCAGCAGCCCGGGGACTGCCATCTCTGGAAACACCATATATTTT. As protein: CASSPGTAISGNTIYF.

This clone was detected a few times. This chain links TRBV6-4 with TRBJ2-7; D unclear. Germline V CDR1 and CDR2: MRHNA, SNTAGT. The CDR3 extends over 12 amino acids. The V end lost 4 bases, the J end lost 6 bases, and 10 bases lay between the germline ends. DNA of the CDR3: TGTGCCAGCAGTGGCTCCGGGTCCGAGCAGTACTTC. Amino acid sequence: CASSGSGSEQYF.

The chain combines TRBV4-2 with TRBJ2-7; 7 bases map to TRBD2. CDR1 and CDR2 (germline): LGHNA, YNFKEQ. This CDR3 is built from 16 residues. Losses at the gene ends were 0 bases for V and 0 bases for J; bases not matched to a gene: 5. For the CDR3, the DNA is TGTGCCAGCAGCCAAGAAAAGCGGGGAACCTCCTACGAGCAGTACTTC. Translation: CASSQEKRGTSYEQYF.

The chain combines TRBV5-6 with TRBJ1-2; 10 nucleotides align to TRBD1. The junction had 7 bases not matched to a gene; V was cut back by 4 bases and J by 10 bases. The germline gives CDR1 SGHDT, CDR2 YYEEEE. The CDR3 runs 13 residues. The CDR3: CASSIPGTGVYTF. The CDR3 DNA reads TGTGCCAGCAGCATCCCGGGGACAGGGGTCTACACCTTC.

Only one count was recorded for this clone. The V gene is TRBV6-5, the J gene TRBJ1-5, with TRBD1 identical over 8 bases. There are 15 residues in the CDR3. Germline lookup yields CDR1 MNHEY and CDR2 SVGAGI. V shed 2 bases and J 7 bases; nucleotides not matched to a gene: 7. The CDR3 DNA reads as TGTGCCAGCAGTTACCCGCAGGGGGCGAACCAGCCCCAGCATTTT. Translated: CASSYPQGANQPQHF.

This chain connects TRBV28 to TRBJ1-2, with D possibly being TRBD1 (5 bases). Trimming left V 2 bases short and J 4 bases short, with 8 bases between. The germline V gene has CDR1 MDHEN and CDR2 SYDVKM. This CDR3 region has 13 residues. CDR3 bases: TGTGCCAGCAGTTTAAGGGGAATCTATGGCTACACCTTC. This translates into CASSLRGIYGYTF.

This clone appeared a few times. V is TRBV5-1 and J is TRBJ2-2; D unclear. The CDR3 sequence is 14 residues long. Germline V CDR1 and CDR2: SGHRS, YFSETQ. Trimming pared 4 bases from V and 1 base from J, leaving 8 bases between. The CDR3 DNA reads TGCGCCAGCAGCGTCAGAGGGAACACCGGGGAGCTGTTTTTT. Protein sequence: CASSVRGNTGELFF.

The V call is TRBV2, the J call TRBJ1-1; no firm D call. V was trimmed by 9 bases and J by 5 bases, leaving 16 bases between them. Germline V gives CDR1 SNHLY, CDR2 FYNNEI. CDR3 size: 13 residues. CDR3 sequence: CARKAGAGTEAFF. For the CDR3, the DNA is TGTGCCAGGAAGGCCGGCGCCGGGACTGAAGCTTTCTTT.

The V gene is TRBV24-1, the J gene TRBJ2-1, with 8 positions matching TRBD2. The V and J ends lost 4 bases and 8 bases, in that order; junction bases with no gene match: 15. CDR3 length: 17 residues. Germline CDR1 and CDR2: KGHDR and SFDVKD. In nucleotides, the CDR3 is TGTGCCACCAGTGACCCATTGGCGGGAGGATTGGGCGATGAGCAGTTCTTC. Its translation is CATSDPLAGGLGDEQFF.

V gene TRBV7-8 combines with J gene TRBJ1-1; the match to TRBD1 covers 7 bases. CDR3 length equals 12 residues. Germline V CDR1 and CDR2: SGHVS, FQNEAQ. J was trimmed by 7 bases and V by 5 bases; bases with no gene match: 4. The CDR3 region is CASSPRQGEAFF. In DNA, the CDR3 is TGTGCCAGCAGCCCCCGACAGGGTGAAGCTTTCTTT.

The chain joins TRBV11-2 to TRBJ2-4, with 7 bases that match TRBD1. This CDR3 contains 14 residues. V was pared by 1 base and J by 8 bases, with 5 bases of the junction left unmatched. From germline, CDR1 is SGHAT and CDR2 FQNNGV. CDR3 in amino acids: CASSLAGGGDIQYF. The CDR3 region has the DNA TGTGCCAGCAGCTTAGCAGGGGGTGGAGACATTCAGTACTTC.

This chain uses TRBV5-1 with TRBJ2-2; TRBD1 aligns across 8 bases. The length of the CDR3 is 13 residues. CDR1 and CDR2 from the germline V gene are SGHRS and YFSETQ. The V and J ends lost 4 bases and 6 bases, in that order; junction bases with no gene match: 2. The CDR3 DNA reads as TGCGCCAGCAGCGGGACAGGCCCCGGGGAGCTGTTTTTT. Its translation is CASSGTGPGELFF.

V and J are TRBV7-9 and TRBJ1-5; 7 bases match TRBD1. V trimming: 5 bases; J trimming: 3 bases; junction bases outside the gene matches: 10. This CDR3 has 16 amino acids. CDR1 and CDR2 (germline): SEHNR, FQNEAQ (reference sequence). The CDR3 DNA reads TGTGCCAGCAGCGGGACAGTAGTAGGGAACAATCAGCCCCAGCATTTT. This encodes CASSGTVVGNNQPQHF.

V is TRBV7-2 and J is TRBJ2-1; tentatively, D is TRBD2 (6 bases). The CDR3 has 15 residues. Germline V lookup: CDR1 SGHTA, CDR2 FQGNSA. V was cut by 4 bases and J by 3 bases, with 13 bases left in between. CDR3 protein: CASSSSGLGYNEQFF. CDR3 nucleotide sequence: TGTGCCAGCAGCTCATCGGGACTCGGCTACAATGAGCAGTTCTTC.

The chain combines TRBV7-6 with TRBJ2-1; D is perhaps TRBD1 (6 bases). V lost 2 bases and J 1 base, leaving 12 bases between the germline ends. The V gene's germline CDR1 is SGHVS and CDR2 FNYEAQ. This CDR3 is 16 amino acids long. CDR3 DNA: TGTGCCAGCAGCTTACAACCAGGGGCATCCTACAATGAGCAGTTCTTC. It is translated as CASSLQPGASYNEQFF. Complete variable domain (other parts from reference TRBV7-6 and TRBJ2-1): GAGVSQSPRYKVTKRGQDVALRCDPISGHVSLYWYRQALGQGPEFLTYFNYEAQQDKSGLPNDRFSAERPEGSISTLTIQRTEQRDSAMYRCASSLQPGASYNEQFFGPGTRLTVL.

The chain combines TRBV5-1 with TRBJ1-1, with TRBD1 matching 9 bases. The germline V gene has CDR1 SGHRS and CDR2 YFSETQ. This CDR3 is 17 amino acids long. Trimming took 0 bases from V and 6 from J; bases not matched to a gene: 12. Written as DNA, the CDR3 is TGCGCCAGCAGCTTGGCCGGGGCGGGACAGGGTATCGCTGAAGCTTTCTTT. It codes for CASSLAGAGQGIAEAFF. Together with reference TRBV5-1 and TRBJ1-1, the CDR3 gives the full variable domain: KAGVTQTPRYLIKTRGQQVTLSCSPISGHRSVSWYQQTPGQGLQFLFEYFSETQRNKGNFPGRFSGRQFSNSRSEMNVSTLELGDSALYLCASSLAGAGQGIAEAFFGQGTRLTVV.

The genes are TRBV11-3 and TRBJ2-3; 7 bases map to TRBD2. V dropped 0 bases and J dropped 0; count of bases not matched to a gene: 9. Germline V gives CDR1 SGHNT, CDR2 YENEEA. The CDR3 spans 18 residues. Here the CDR3 reads CASSLDLRLAESTDTQYF. The DNA for the CDR3 is TGTGCCAGCAGCTTAGATCTTAGACTAGCCGAAAGCACAGATACGCAGTATTTT.

The chain carries TRBV6-5 and TRBJ2-7, with TRBD1 matching over 8 bases. CDR1 and CDR2 (germline): MNHEY, SVGAGI. J gave up 6 bases and V 6 bases, and 7 bases lay outside the gene matches. This CDR3 region has 13 residues. CDR3 sequence (DNA): TGTGCCAGCAGCCCGGGACAGGATCCCGAGCAGTACTTC. Translating it yields CASSPGQDPEQYF.

The CDR3 DNA follows: TGTGCCAGCAGCATAAAACCGGGACAGGGGACATTCTCCTACGAGCAGTACTTC. Translation gives CASSIKPGQGTFSYEQYF. The chain combines TRBV7-2 with TRBJ2-7, with 10 bases matching TRBD1. Germline assignment: CDR1 SGHTA and CDR2 FQGNSA. Unmatched junction bases numbered 13, after V lost 5 bases and J lost 0 bases. This CDR3 is built from 18 residues.

This clone was detected only once. DNA for the CDR3: TGTGCCAGCAGCGTAGTAGGTTGGGCTGAGCAGTTCTTC. Translated: CASSVVGWAEQFF. The rearrangement uses TRBV9 and TRBJ2-1; D call uncertain. Germline assignment: CDR1 SGDLS and CDR2 YYNGEE. The germline V and J ends were trimmed by 0 bases and 9 bases, with 10 bases remaining between them. This CDR3 region has 13 residues. The full variable domain, its missing parts supplied by reference TRBV9 and TRBJ2-1, is DSGVTQTPKHLITATGQRVTLRCSPRSGDLSVYWYQQSLDQGLQFLIQYYNGEERAKGNILERFSAQQFPDLHSELNLSSLELGDSALYFCASSVVGWAEQFFGPGTRLTVL.

This chain connects TRBV3-1 (or the pseudogene TRBV3-2) to TRBJ1-2, with no clear D. This CDR3 has 15 amino acids. Germline V CDR1 and CDR2: LGHDT, YNNKEL (reference sequence). Trimming took 2 bases from V and 0 from J, leaving 10 bases between them. The CDR3 sequence is CASSQKATSNYGYTF. DNA for the CDR3: TGTGCCAGCAGCCAAAAAGCGACCTCTAACTATGGCTACACCTTC.

The rearrangement joins TRBV6-4 to TRBJ2-7, with TRBD1 matching over 7 bases. Germline V gene data show CDR1 as MRHNA and CDR2 as SNTAGT. The CDR3 length is 16 residues. V gave up 6 bases and J gave up 6 bases; unmatched junction bases: 17. In DNA form, the CDR3 reads TGTGCCAGCAGGGACACAGGGGCGAGAGGACGTCTCGAGCAGTACTTC. Protein product: CASRDTGARGRLEQYF.

J is TRBJ2-2 and V is TRBV6-4; a possible D gene is TRBD1 (5 bases). Trimming took off 2 bases at V and 3 bases at J, with 7 bases between the two ends. The CDR3 extends over 14 amino acids. CDR1 is MRHNA, CDR2 SNTAGT, per germline. For the CDR3, the DNA is TGTGCCAGCAGTGACGGGGCCTACACCGGGGAGCTGTTTTTT. This translates into CASSDGAYTGELFF.

This clone was found a few times. The chain employs TRBV18 and TRBJ2-3; D might be TRBD1 (6 bases). Germline V gives CDR1 KGHSH, CDR2 LQKENI. The length of the CDR3 is 14 residues. Trimming stripped 5 bases from V and 2 bases from J, with 11 bases between. The CDR3, as DNA: TGTGCCAGCTCAAAGGACAGCAACACAGATACGCAGTATTTT. This gives the protein CASSKDSNTDTQYF.

The rearrangement joins TRBV30 to TRBJ1-4, with D unclear. Per germline, CDR1 GTSNPN and CDR2 SVGIG (reference sequence). The CDR3 has 16 amino acids. Trimming cost V 1 base and J 0 bases, with 12 bases left between them. The DNA of the CDR3 is TGTGCCTGGAGTGCCTTCAAGGAGGCAACTAATGAAAAACTGTTTTTT. This codes for CAWSAFKEATNEKLFF.